These 29 T cell receptor beta chains were sequenced from one sample in a study of blood T cell repertoires in COVID-19. Here immunoSEQ multiplex PCR was the method, and the copy in TCRdb shows in-frame clones only, minus some. The profile shows roughly 180,000 clones, about 85% of them singletons. Sequencing was done on a sample of PBMCs or T cells enriched from blood (not recorded which). The receptors shown here come from a woman aged 40-49 years with acute COVID-19.

The genes are TRBV6-5 and TRBJ2-3, with D possibly being TRBD2 (5 bases). The length of the CDR3 is 14 residues. With 4 bases removed from V and 3 bases from J, the gap between germline ends came to 11 bases. The germline gives CDR1 MNHEY, CDR2 SVGAGI. In nucleotides, the CDR3 is TGTGCCAGCAGTTCTTCCCGCGGGACAGATACGCAGTATTTT. Encoded protein: CASSSSRGTDTQYF.

The rearrangement joins TRBV29-1 to TRBJ2-7; 7 bases are shared with TRBD1. Per germline, CDR1 SQVTM and CDR2 ANQGSEA. The length of the CDR3 is 12 residues. The V segment lost 3 bases and the J segment 2 bases; nucleotides outside the gene matches: 1. CDR3 nucleotide sequence: TGCAGCGTTGAGGGACAGACCTACGAGCAGTACTTC. Amino acids: CSVEGQTYEQYF.

V gene TRBV19 combines with J gene TRBJ1-5; TRBD1 matches 9 bases. CDR1 and CDR2 (germline): LNHDA, SQIVND (reference sequence). The J segment lost 2 bases and the V segment lost 7 bases, leaving 3 bases of the junction unmatched. There are 14 residues in the CDR3. CDR3 nucleotides: TGTGCCAGTATGACAGGGGGTGGCAATCAGCCCCAGCATTTT. This translates into CASMTGGGNQPQHF. Complete variable domain (other parts from reference TRBV19 and TRBJ1-5): DGGITQSPKYLFRKEGQNVTLSCEQNLNHDAMYWYRQDPGQGLRLIYYSQIVNDFQKGDIAEGYSVSREKKESFPLTVTSAQKNPTAFYLCASMTGGGNQPQHFGDGTRLSIL.

In its sample, this clone was seen many times. V gene TRBV7-8 combines with J gene TRBJ2-5, with 8 nucleotides matching TRBD2. This CDR3 has 17 amino acids. The germline CDR1 and CDR2 sequences are SGHVS and FQNEAQ. The V segment lost 5 bases and the J segment 5 bases; nucleotides outside the gene matches: 16. CDR3 coding DNA: TGTGCCAGCAGCAACCGAGCGGGAGCGCAGTTTGGGGAGACCCAGTACTTC. Residues: CASSNRAGAQFGETQYF.

This chain uses TRBV19 with TRBJ2-7; 13 nucleotides agree with TRBD2. From germline, CDR1 is LNHDA and CDR2 SQIVND (reference sequence). The CDR3 totals 13 residues. J lost 7 bases, V lost 5 bases, and 2 bases had no gene match. DNA for the CDR3: TGTGCCAGTAGTGGGACTAGCGGGATTGAGCAGTACTTC. This translates into CASSGTSGIEQYF.

The J gene is TRBJ1-5, the V gene TRBV6-1, with D perhaps matching TRBD1 (6 bases). CDR1 and CDR2 (germline): MNHNS, SASEGT. CDR3 length: 15 amino acids. V shed 1 base and J shed 6 bases, with 13 bases lying between them. CDR3 DNA: TGTGCCAGCAGTGAAGATGGCAGGGGCCCTCAGCCCCAGCATTTT. Its protein is CASSEDGRGPQPQHF.

This chain joins TRBV28 and TRBJ1-2; TRBD1 is a possible D gene (6 bases). The germline V gene encodes CDR1 MDHEN and CDR2 SYDVKM. The CDR3 length is 13 residues. Deletions cut 5 bases from V and 1 base from J, with 8 bases between. CDR3 DNA: TGTGCCAGCAGTCAACAGGGTAACTATGGCTACACCTTC. This translates into CASSQQGNYGYTF.

The chain is built from TRBV30 and TRBJ2-1, with D perhaps matching TRBD2 (6 bases). The CDR3 totals 15 residues. From germline, CDR1 is GTSNPN and CDR2 SVGIG (reference sequence). V lost 4 bases, J lost 10 bases, and 23 bases lay in between. CDR3 bases: TGTGCCTGGACCACCTTTCGTAGGAGGGAGGTCGAGCAGTTCTTC. This encodes CAWTTFRRREVEQFF.

CDR3 residues: CASSRLAGGQERNEQFF. The DNA for the CDR3 is TGTGCCAGCAGCAGACTAGCGGGAGGCCAAGAAAGAAATGAGCAGTTCTTC. This chain connects TRBV7-2 to TRBJ2-1, with 13 bases matching TRBD2. CDR1 SGHTA and CDR2 FQGNSA come from the germline V gene. V lost 5 bases, J lost 7 bases, and 11 bases stayed unmatched. This CDR3 is built from 17 residues.

Written as DNA, the CDR3 is TGTGCCAGCAAATCCGGGACAAATGAAAAACTGTTTTTT. Protein sequence: CASKSGTNEKLFF. The chain couples TRBV2 to TRBJ1-4; TRBD1 is a possible D gene (6 bases). This CDR3 has 13 residues. Germline CDR1 is SNHLY and CDR2 is FYNNEI. V was pared by 7 bases and J by 5 bases, with 11 bases between.

The rearrangement joins TRBV29-1 to TRBJ2-3, with 8 bases that match TRBD2. The CDR3 sequence is 14 residues long. Germline V gene sequence: CDR1 SQVTM, CDR2 ANQGSEA. V gave up 4 bases and J gave up 2 bases; unmatched junction bases: 5. In DNA form, the CDR3 reads TGCAGCGTTGCAGCTAGCGGGTACACAGATACGCAGTATTTT. Amino acid sequence: CSVAASGYTDTQYF.

The chain uses TRBV4-1 and TRBJ2-1; TRBD1 matches 9 bases. Germline assignment: CDR1 MGHRA and CDR2 YSYEKL. V lost 0 bases to trimming and J lost 7 bases; unmatched junction nucleotides: 7. The CDR3 is made up of 16 amino acids. CDR3 in amino acids: CASSQDSGQGKNEQFF. CDR3 in DNA: TGCGCCAGCAGCCAAGACTCCGGACAGGGGAAAAATGAGCAGTTCTTC.

The chain is built from TRBV12-3 or TRBV12-4 and TRBJ2-1; D is possibly TRBD2 (7 bases). The CDR3 spans 12 residues. Trimming took 3 bases from V and 10 from J, leaving 10 bases between them. The CDR3 DNA reads TGTGCCAGCAGTTTCAGGGGAGGGGAGCAGTTCTTC. Amino acids: CASSFRGGEQFF.

The chain has TRBV28 and TRBJ2-7; 7 nucleotides agree with TRBD1. Per the germline V gene, CDR1 is MDHEN and CDR2 is SYDVKM. The CDR3 runs 19 residues. Trimming removed 6 bases from V and 0 bases from J; junction bases left unmatched: 20. This CDR3 reads CASSRRPFTTGRSSYEQYF. CDR3 coding DNA: TGTGCCAGCAGCCGCCGACCCTTCACGACAGGGAGAAGCTCCTACGAGCAGTACTTC.

The V and J genes are TRBV5-4 and TRBJ2-2; D not certain. V gave up 7 bases and J gave up 6 bases, with 10 bases separating them. In germline, CDR1 is SGHNT, CDR2 YYREEE (reference sequence). The length of the CDR3 is 12 residues. CDR3 sequence reads: CASGGQPGELFF. The CDR3 DNA sequence: TGTGCCAGCGGCGGCCAGCCCGGGGAGCTGTTTTTT.

The CDR3 here is CASSPTVAGNSYEQYF. In DNA, the CDR3 is TGTGCCAGCTCACCCACAGTTGCGGGGAACTCCTACGAGCAGTACTTC. V usage is TRBV18 and J usage is TRBJ2-7; tentative D call: TRBD2 (6 bases). Germline values: CDR1 KGHSH, CDR2 LQKENI. The germline V and J ends were trimmed by 3 bases and 0 bases, with 15 bases remaining between them. This CDR3 spans 16 amino acids.

The CDR3 sequence is CASSQASRASYNEQFF. The CDR3 DNA is TGTGCCAGCAGCCAAGCGTCGCGGGCTTCCTACAATGAGCAGTTCTTC. The gene calls are TRBV3-1 (or the pseudogene TRBV3-2) and TRBJ2-1; weak D call: TRBD2 (5 bases). The CDR3 runs to 16 residues. Germline V CDR1 and CDR2: LGHDT, YNNKEL (reference sequence). Trimming pared 1 base from V and 1 base from J, leaving 11 bases between.

The chain couples TRBV2 to TRBJ1-2; TRBD1 aligns across 8 bases. The germline V gene encodes CDR1 SNHLY and CDR2 FYNNEI. The CDR3 is 15 residues long. V shed 3 bases, J shed 6 bases, and the junction held 9 bases outside the gene matches. The CDR3: CASSESRTGQDGYTF. CDR3 DNA: TGTGCCAGCAGTGAGTCTAGGACAGGGCAGGATGGCTACACCTTC. The full variable domain, in which reference TRBV2 and TRBJ1-2 provide the parts outside the CDR3, is EPEVTQTPSHQVTQMGQEVILRCVPISNHLYFYWYRQILGQKVEFLVSFYNNEISEKSEIFDDQFSVERPDGSNFTLKIRSTKLEDSAMYFCASSESRTGQDGYTFGSGTRLTVV.

The chain has TRBV30 and TRBJ1-2; the match to TRBD1 covers 8 bases. The CDR3 is 14 residues long. The ends lost 0 bases at V and 6 bases at J; junction bases unmatched: 6. In germline, CDR1 is GTSNPN, CDR2 SVGIG (reference sequence). The chain's CDR3 is CAWSVIRTGNGYTF. DNA of the CDR3: TGTGCCTGGAGTGTAATAAGGACAGGGAATGGCTACACCTTC.

This sequence joins TRBV19 and TRBJ1-4, with TRBD1 identical over 7 bases. Germline values: CDR1 LNHDA, CDR2 SQIVND (reference sequence). CDR3 size: 14 residues. The V gene end was trimmed by 6 bases and the J gene end by 5 bases; junction bases not matched to a gene: 6. The CDR3 region has the DNA TGTGCCAGTAGCCCGACAGGGTGGAATGAAAAACTGTTTTTT. This translates into CASSPTGWNEKLFF.

Note on this clone: At one of its ends the junction is not consistent with the germline gene, which may arise from a read error. The chain couples TRBV7-7 to TRBJ2-5; TRBD2 aligns across 9 bases. The germline V gene has CDR1 SSHAT and CDR2 FNYEAQ (reference sequence). The CDR3 is 16 residues long. The CDR3 DNA sequence: TGTGCTAGCAGCTTAGCAGGCCTAGCGGGACAAGAGACCCAGTACTTC. Translated: CASSLAGLAGQETQYF.

This chain uses TRBV9 with TRBJ2-7; 7 nucleotides align to TRBD2. The germline CDR1 and CDR2 sequences are SGDLS and YYNGEE. CDR3 length: 15 residues. The junction had 7 bases not matched to a gene; V was cut back by 0 bases and J by 4 bases. CDR3 DNA sequence: TGTGCCAGCAGCGTAGGGAACGGGGGGAGGTACGAGCAGTACTTC. This gives the protein CASSVGNGGRYEQYF.

The chain uses TRBV2 and TRBJ1-5; 8 bases agree with TRBD1. CDR3 length: 14 amino acids. J lost 7 bases, V lost 7 bases, and 9 bases had no gene match. Germline V gives CDR1 SNHLY, CDR2 FYNNEI. CDR3 coding DNA: TGTGCCAGCATTGGAGACAGGGGTGGGCAGCCCCAGCATTTT. It yields the protein CASIGDRGGQPQHF. Full variable domain (remainder filled in from reference TRBV2 and TRBJ1-5): EPEVTQTPSHQVTQMGQEVILRCVPISNHLYFYWYRQILGQKVEFLVSFYNNEISEKSEIFDDQFSVERPDGSNFTLKIRSTKLEDSAMYFCASIGDRGGQPQHFGDGTRLSIL.

This chain links TRBV11-1 with TRBJ1-6, with unresolved D. The V and J ends lost 1 base and 9 bases respectively, with 7 bases between them. The germline gives CDR1 SGHAT, CDR2 FQDESV (reference sequence). This CDR3 has 13 residues. CDR3 amino acids: CASSLGGGSPLHF. The DNA for the CDR3 is TGTGCCAGCAGCTTAGGTGGAGGTTCACCCCTCCACTTT.

The chain is built from TRBV18 and TRBJ2-7; the match to TRBD1 covers 8 bases. The CDR3 runs 14 residues. Germline-derived CDR1 and CDR2 are KGHSH and LQKENI. Trimming cost V 3 bases and J 1 base; bases outside gene matches: 2. Here the CDR3 DNA reads TGTGCCAGCTCACCGGACAGGGCATCCTACGAGCAGTACGTC. Its protein product is CASSPDRASYEQYV.

The V gene is TRBV19, the J gene TRBJ1-2, with 7 bases matching TRBD1. CDR1 and CDR2 (germline): LNHDA, SQIVND (reference sequence). The V segment lost 5 bases and the J segment 8 bases; nucleotides outside the gene matches: 11. The CDR3 is made up of 14 amino acids. CDR3 coding DNA: TGTGCCAGTAGTTCAGCCGACAGGGCGGGGGGCTACACCTTC. This translates into CASSSADRAGGYTF.

J is TRBJ1-2 and V is TRBV6-2 or TRBV6-3; D is uncertain. The germline CDR1 and CDR2 sequences are MNHEY and SVGEGT. The CDR3 loop spans 13 amino acids. V was cut by 2 bases and J by 4 bases, with 8 bases left in between. As DNA, the CDR3 is TGTGCCAGCAGTTACAGCGCTATCTATGGCTACACCTTC. This encodes CASSYSAIYGYTF.

The chain recombines TRBV7-3 with TRBJ2-1; 7 nucleotides align to TRBD1. CDR1 is SGHTA, CDR2 FQGTGA, per germline. With V trimmed by 2 bases and J by 8 bases, 3 bases remained unmatched. CDR3 length equals 13 residues. The DNA for the CDR3 is TGTGCCAGCAGCTTACGAGGGGGCGATGAGCAGTTCTTC. This codes for CASSLRGGDEQFF.

This clone has just a few counts. V usage is TRBV5-4 and J usage is TRBJ2-1; no definite D call. Germline CDR1 reads SGHNT; CDR2 reads YYREEE (reference sequence). Trimming took off 4 bases at V and 7 bases at J, with 12 bases between the two ends. This CDR3 contains 13 residues. CDR3 residues: CASSPPTPNEQFF. The CDR3 DNA sequence: TGTGCCAGCAGCCCGCCGACTCCGAATGAGCAGTTCTTC.